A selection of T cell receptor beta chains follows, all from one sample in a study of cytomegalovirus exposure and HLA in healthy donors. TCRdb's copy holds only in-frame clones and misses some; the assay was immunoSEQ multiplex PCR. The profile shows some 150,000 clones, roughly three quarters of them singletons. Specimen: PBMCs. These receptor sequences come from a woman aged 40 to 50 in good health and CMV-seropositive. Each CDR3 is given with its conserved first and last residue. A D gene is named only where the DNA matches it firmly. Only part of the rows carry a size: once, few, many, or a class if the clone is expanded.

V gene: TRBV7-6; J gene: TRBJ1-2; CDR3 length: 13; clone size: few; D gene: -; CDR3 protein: CASSGAGNYDYTF; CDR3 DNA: TGTGCCAGCAGCGGTGCGGGTAACTATGACTACACCTTC
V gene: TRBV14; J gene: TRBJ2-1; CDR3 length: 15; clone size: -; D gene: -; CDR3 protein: CASSPSPGRGNEQFF; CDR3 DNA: TGTGCCAGCAGCCCCTCCCCCGGCAGAGGGAATGAGCAGTTCTTC
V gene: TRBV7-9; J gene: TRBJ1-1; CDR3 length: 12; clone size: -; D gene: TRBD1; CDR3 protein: CASGGTGDSTFF; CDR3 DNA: TGTGCCAGCGGAGGGACAGGGGATTCGACTTTCTTT
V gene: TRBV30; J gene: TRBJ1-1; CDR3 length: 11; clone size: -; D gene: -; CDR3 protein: CAWGEGLEAFF; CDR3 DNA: TGTGCCTGGGGGGAGGGTTTAGAAGCTTTCTTT
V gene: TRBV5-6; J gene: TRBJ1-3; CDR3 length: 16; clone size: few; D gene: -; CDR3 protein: CASSRTETLRWGTIYF; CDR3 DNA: TGTGCCAGCAGTCGGACTGAAACCCTACGCTGGGGCACCATATATTTT
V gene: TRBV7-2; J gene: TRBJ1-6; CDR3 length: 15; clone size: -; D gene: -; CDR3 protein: CASSLGGQRNSPLHF; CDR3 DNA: TGTGCCAGCAGCTTAGGAGGACAGCGAAATTCACCCCTCCACTTT
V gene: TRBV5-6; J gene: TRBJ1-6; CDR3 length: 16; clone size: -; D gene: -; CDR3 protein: CASSLRFGGLNSPLHF; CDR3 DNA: TGTGCCAGCAGCTTGAGGTTCGGGGGGTTGAATTCACCCCTCCACTTT
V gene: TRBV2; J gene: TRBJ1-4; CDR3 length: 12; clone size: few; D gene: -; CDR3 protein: CASSESVEKLFF; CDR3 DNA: TGTGCCAGCAGTGAATCGGTTGAAAAACTGTTTTTT
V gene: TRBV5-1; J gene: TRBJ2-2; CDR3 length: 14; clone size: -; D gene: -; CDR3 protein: CASSRVLDTGELFF; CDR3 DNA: TGCGCCAGCAGCCGGGTCCTTGACACCGGGGAGCTGTTTTTT
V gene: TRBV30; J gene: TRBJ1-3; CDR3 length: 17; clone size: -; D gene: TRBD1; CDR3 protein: CAWSPGTGKISGNTIYF; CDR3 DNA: TGTGCCTGGAGCCCAGGGACAGGGAAGATCTCTGGAAACACCATATATTTT
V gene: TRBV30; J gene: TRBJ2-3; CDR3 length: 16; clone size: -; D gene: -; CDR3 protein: CAWSVGGNQGTDTQYF; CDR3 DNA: TGTGCCTGGAGTGTAGGAGGGAATCAAGGCACAGATACGCAGTATTTT
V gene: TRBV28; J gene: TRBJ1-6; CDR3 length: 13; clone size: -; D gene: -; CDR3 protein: CASSSRPDSPLHF; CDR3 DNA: TGTGCCAGCAGTTCCCGTCCTGATTCACCCCTCCACTTT
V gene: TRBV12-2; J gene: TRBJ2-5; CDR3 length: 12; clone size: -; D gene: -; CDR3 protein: CASRLCVETQYF; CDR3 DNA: TGTGCAAGTCGCTTGTGCGTGGAGACCCAGTACTTC
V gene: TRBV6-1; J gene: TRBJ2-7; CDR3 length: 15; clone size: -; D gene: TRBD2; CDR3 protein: CASSGLAGGPGEQYF; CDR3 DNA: TGTGCCAGCAGTGGTCTAGCGGGGGGGCCAGGCGAGCAGTACTTC
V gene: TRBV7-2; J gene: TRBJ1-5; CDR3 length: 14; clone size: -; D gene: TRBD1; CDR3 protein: CASSTRQGGQPQHF; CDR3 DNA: TGTGCCAGCAGCACCCGACAGGGGGGTCAGCCCCAGCATTTT
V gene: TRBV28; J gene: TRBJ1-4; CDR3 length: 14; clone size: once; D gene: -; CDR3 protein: CASKPALGGVKLFF; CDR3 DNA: TGTGCCAGCAAACCGGCCCTCGGGGGAGTAAAACTGTTTTTT
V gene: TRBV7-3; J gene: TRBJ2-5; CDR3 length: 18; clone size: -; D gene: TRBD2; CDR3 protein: CASSPPLAGTNYQETQYF; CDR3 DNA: TGTGCCAGCAGCCCACCCCTAGCGGGGACTAACTACCAAGAGACCCAGTACTTC
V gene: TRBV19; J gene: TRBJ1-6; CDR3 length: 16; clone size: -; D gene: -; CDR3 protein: CASSIAFWAGDSPLHF; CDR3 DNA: TGTGCCAGTAGTATTGCCTTTTGGGCAGGCGATTCACCCCTCCACTTT
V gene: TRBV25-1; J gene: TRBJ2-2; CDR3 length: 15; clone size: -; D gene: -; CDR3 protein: CASSEYPGGSGELFF; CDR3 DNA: TGTGCCAGCAGTGAATATCCAGGGGGGTCCGGGGAGCTGTTTTTT
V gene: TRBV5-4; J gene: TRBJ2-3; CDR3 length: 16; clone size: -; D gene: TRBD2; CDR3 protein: CASSPGAGGPADTQYF; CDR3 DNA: TGTGCCAGCAGCCCAGGAGCGGGGGGGCCGGCAGATACGCAGTATTTT
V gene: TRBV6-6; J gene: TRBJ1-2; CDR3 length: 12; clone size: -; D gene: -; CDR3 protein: CASSDPGYGYTF; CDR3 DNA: TGTGCCAGCAGTGACCCAGGGTATGGCTACACCTTC
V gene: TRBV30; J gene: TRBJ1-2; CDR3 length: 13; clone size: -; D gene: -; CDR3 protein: CAWSGGRGHGYTF; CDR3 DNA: TGTGCCTGGAGTGGGGGGAGGGGCCATGGCTACACCTTC
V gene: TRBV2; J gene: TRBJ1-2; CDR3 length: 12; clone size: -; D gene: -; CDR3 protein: CASSAPGRGYTF; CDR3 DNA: TGTGCCAGCAGTGCACCAGGGCGAGGCTACACCTTC